These 28 T cell receptor beta chains were sequenced from one sample in a study of blood T cell repertoires in COVID-19. TCRdb's copy holds only in-frame clones and misses some; the assay was immunoSEQ multiplex PCR. The table has 55,000 to 75,000 clones, roughly 86% seen once. The sample comprised peripheral blood. Receptor source: a human donor with active COVID-19. The donor label of this sample is uncertain.

The rearrangement uses TRBV4-3 and TRBJ2-2; possibly TRBD1 for D (5 bases). The CDR3 extends over 16 amino acids. V lost 0 bases and J lost 6, with 14 bases in between. Germline assignment: CDR1 LGHNA and CDR2 YSLEER. As DNA, the CDR3 is TGCGCCAGCAGCCAAGATCCGCAGGGCTGGGCCGGGGAGCTGTTTTTT. Protein product: CASSQDPQGWAGELFF.

The rearrangement links TRBV2 to TRBJ1-5, with D unclear. In germline, CDR1 is SNHLY, CDR2 FYNNEI. V shed 8 bases and J shed 7 bases, with 15 bases lying between them. This CDR3 has 13 residues. Here the CDR3 reads CASAQTTGQPQHF. DNA for the CDR3: TGTGCCAGCGCCCAAACGACGGGACAGCCCCAGCATTTT.

V and J are TRBV5-1 and TRBJ2-7; TRBD1 might be the D (6 bases). V lost 4 bases, J lost 1 base, and 15 bases lay in between. CDR1 and CDR2 (germline): SGHRS, YFSETQ. This CDR3 contains 15 residues. The CDR3, as DNA: TGCGCCAGCAGCCCAACAGGGCTTCGGTCCTACGAGCAGTACTTC. Amino acid sequence: CASSPTGLRSYEQYF.

V gene TRBV6-5 combines with J gene TRBJ2-3, with a tentative D call TRBD2 (5 bases). V lost 6 bases, J lost 4 bases, and 17 bases lay in between. Per germline, CDR1 MNHEY and CDR2 SVGAGI. This CDR3 has 15 residues. CDR3 amino acids: CASRTNSKGADTQYF. The CDR3 region has the DNA TGTGCCAGCAGGACGAATTCCAAGGGAGCAGATACGCAGTATTTT.

The chain combines TRBV9 with TRBJ2-2; a weak D match, TRBD2 (6 bases). Trimming cost V 3 bases and J 5 bases, with 23 bases left between them. Looked up from germline, CDR1 is SGDLS and CDR2 is YYNGEE. The CDR3 extends over 18 amino acids. CDR3 sequence: CASSEGLGLAERTGELFF. The CDR3 DNA is TGTGCCAGCAGCGAGGGTCTGGGACTCGCAGAGCGGACCGGGGAGCTGTTTTTT.

This chain uses TRBV28 with TRBJ1-6; D remains unclear. Trimming removed 3 bases from V and 4 bases from J, with 10 bases in between. CDR3 length equals 15 residues. Germline V gene data show CDR1 as MDHEN and CDR2 as SYDVKM. Written as DNA, the CDR3 is TGTGCCAGCAGTTTCTTGGCGGATTATAATTCACCCCTCCACTTT. This encodes CASSFLADYNSPLHF. Variable domain in full (rest from reference TRBV28 and TRBJ1-6): DVKVTQSSRYLVKRTGEKVFLECVQDMDHENMFWYRQDPGLGLRLIYFSYDVKMKEKGDIPEGYSVSREKKERFSLILESASTNQTSMYLCASSFLADYNSPLHFGNGTRLTVT.

The chain recombines TRBV6-1 with TRBJ2-5; tentative D call: TRBD1 (5 bases). The CDR3 has 12 amino acids. Germline V gene data show CDR1 as MNHNS and CDR2 as SASEGT. The germline V and J ends were trimmed by 7 bases and 7 bases, with 13 bases remaining between them. CDR3 DNA sequence: TGTGCCAGCAAACCGACAGCTGGGACCCAGTACTTC. The encoded protein is CASKPTAGTQYF.

The J gene is TRBJ2-1, the V gene TRBV4-1, with a tentative D call TRBD2 (6 bases). The V end lost 1 base, the J end lost 7 bases, and 11 bases lay between the germline ends. This CDR3 is 14 amino acids long. Per the germline V gene, CDR1 is MGHRA and CDR2 is YSYEKL. The CDR3 bases are TGCGCCAGCAGCCAAGCGCGGGGAGCAAATGAGCAGTTCTTC. This codes for CASSQARGANEQFF.

V usage is TRBV7-6 and J usage is TRBJ2-1, with TRBD2 matching 9 bases. The germline gives CDR1 SGHVS, CDR2 FNYEAQ. V lost 1 base and J lost 4; bases outside the gene matches: 8. The CDR3 loop spans 17 amino acids. CDR3 DNA: TGTGCCAGCAGCTTAGAGGTTCCTAGCGGGACTTACAATGAGCAGTTCTTC. Its protein is CASSLEVPSGTYNEQFF.

The chain joins TRBV18 to TRBJ2-2, with 8 bases matching TRBD2. V shed 1 base and J 8 bases; nucleotides not matched to a gene: 6. The germline V gene encodes CDR1 KGHSH and CDR2 LQKENI. CDR3 length: 15 residues. In nucleotides, the CDR3 is TGTGCCAGCTCACCACGCCAGCGGGAGTCGGGGGAGCTGTTTTTT. This sequence encodes CASSPRQRESGELFF.

This clone was observed a few times. The chain has TRBV4-1 and TRBJ1-5; D is unresolved. In germline, CDR1 is MGHRA, CDR2 YSYEKL. With 0 bases removed from V and 11 bases from J, the gap between germline ends came to 14 bases. The CDR3 covers 14 residues. As DNA, the CDR3 is TGCGCCAGCAGCCAAGAAGGCCAGGCTTTGGCCCAGCATTTT. The encoded protein is CASSQEGQALAQHF.

The chain recombines TRBV3-1 (or the pseudogene TRBV3-2) with TRBJ1-3; 10 bases agree with TRBD1. V gave up 5 bases and J gave up 6 bases; unmatched junction bases: 4. The CDR3 runs to 14 residues. Germline assignment: CDR1 LGHDT and CDR2 YNNKEL (reference sequence). The CDR3 nucleotides read TGTGCCAGCAGCTTAGGACAGGGGGTAAACACCATATATTTT. Amino acid sequence: CASSLGQGVNTIYF.

The gene calls are TRBV5-1 and TRBJ2-3; 12 bases agree with TRBD2. V was clipped by 3 bases and J by 3 bases; unmatched bases: 5. CDR1 and CDR2 (germline): SGHRS, YFSETQ. This CDR3 region has 16 residues. The CDR3 reads CASSSAGTSGTDTQYF. CDR3 DNA sequence: TGCGCCAGCAGCTCTGCCGGGACTAGCGGGACAGATACGCAGTATTTT. The variable domain in full, completed from reference TRBV5-1 and TRBJ2-3, reads KAGVTQTPRYLIKTRGQQVTLSCSPISGHRSVSWYQQTPGQGLQFLFEYFSETQRNKGNFPGRFSGRQFSNSRSEMNVSTLELGDSALYLCASSSAGTSGTDTQYFGPGTRLTVL.

This chain connects TRBV7-3 to TRBJ2-3; 9 bases agree with TRBD2. Germline CDR1 is SGHTA and CDR2 is FQGTGA. The V segment lost 1 base and the J segment 5 bases; nucleotides outside the gene matches: 7. This CDR3 has 16 amino acids. This CDR3 is CASSLNPAGGLDTQYF. Written as DNA, the CDR3 is TGTGCCAGCAGCTTAAACCCAGCGGGAGGCTTAGATACGCAGTATTTT.

The CDR3 DNA sequence: TGCAGCGCACTACAGGGGGCAGATGAGCAGTTCTTC. It encodes CSALQGADEQFF. The V gene is TRBV29-1, the J gene TRBJ2-1, with TRBD1 identical over 9 bases. The trim removed 7 bases at V and 8 bases at J, leaving 6 bases unmatched. The CDR3 is 12 residues long. Germline lookup yields CDR1 SQVTM and CDR2 ANQGSEA.

This chain links TRBV29-1 with TRBJ2-7, with D perhaps TRBD2 (7 bases). Germline CDR1 is SQVTM and CDR2 is ANQGSEA. The CDR3 contains 16 residues. Trimming pared 0 bases from V and 2 bases from J, leaving 17 bases between. CDR3 DNA sequence: TGCAGCGTTGAAGAATCGAGGGGGGGCTTTGCCTACGAGCAGTACTTC. This encodes CSVEESRGGFAYEQYF.

V is TRBV18 and J is TRBJ1-5; no definite D call. Looked up from germline, CDR1 is KGHSH and CDR2 is LQKENI. V lost 3 bases and J lost 0, with 6 bases in between. This CDR3 comprises 14 residues. CDR3 DNA sequence: TGTGCCAGCTCACCCATTTTTAGCAATCAGCCCCAGCATTTT. Its translation: CASSPIFSNQPQHF.

The chain couples TRBV29-1 to TRBJ1-4; perhaps TRBD1 as D (5 bases). Germline CDR1 is SQVTM and CDR2 is ANQGSEA. The CDR3 extends over 16 amino acids. V was cut by 4 bases and J by 0 bases, with 15 bases left in between. The CDR3 loop reads CSVGDSLMSTNEKLFF. The DNA of the CDR3 is TGCAGCGTTGGTGACAGCCTCATGTCAACTAATGAAAAACTGTTTTTT.

The chain joins TRBV29-1 to TRBJ1-2; TRBD1 agrees at 9 bases. Germline lookup yields CDR1 SQVTM and CDR2 ANQGSEA. J lost 0 bases, V lost 2 bases, and 10 bases had no gene match. This CDR3 has 17 amino acids. The DNA of the CDR3 is TGCAGCGTTGAAAGCACAGGGGGCGGGCAGGCTAACTATGGCTACACCTTC. Its protein product is CSVESTGGGQANYGYTF.

This chain joins TRBV5-6 and TRBJ2-7; TRBD1 matches at 9 bases. Germline trimming cut 0 bases from V and 3 bases from J; bases unmatched to any gene: 7. This CDR3 has 16 amino acids. The germline CDR1 and CDR2 sequences are SGHDT and YYEEEE. CDR3 in DNA: TGTGCCAGCAGCTTGGACAGGGGGCTATACGACTACGAGCAGTACTTC. It is translated as CASSLDRGLYDYEQYF.

The rearrangement joins TRBV18 to TRBJ2-3; D is unclear. CDR1 and CDR2 from the germline V gene are KGHSH and LQKENI. Trimming removed 2 bases at V and 3 bases at J, with 9 bases between. The CDR3 runs 14 residues. CDR3 region: CASSPGQNTDTQYF. The CDR3, as DNA: TGTGCCAGCTCACCAGGCCAGAATACAGATACGCAGTATTTT.

The chain has TRBV19 and TRBJ2-7; 7 positions agree with TRBD2. Germline lookup yields CDR1 LNHDA and CDR2 SQIVND (reference sequence). This CDR3 is built from 15 residues. The trim removed 1 base at V and 0 bases at J, leaving 3 bases unmatched. CDR3 loop: CASSIGGGFSYEQYF. DNA for the CDR3: TGTGCCAGTAGTATAGGCGGGGGTTTCTCCTACGAGCAGTACTTC.

The chain recombines TRBV19 with TRBJ1-5; 10 bases fit TRBD1. The V and J ends lost 7 bases and 0 bases, in that order; junction bases with no gene match: 9. The CDR3 runs 17 residues. Germline CDR1 LNHDA, CDR2 SQIVND (reference sequence). DNA of the CDR3: TGTGCCAGTACCCGGGACAGGGGCGCGTATAGCAATCAGCCCCAGCATTTT. Protein sequence: CASTRDRGAYSNQPQHF. Full variable domain (outside the CDR3, taken from reference TRBV19 and TRBJ1-5): DGGITQSPKYLFRKEGQNVTLSCEQNLNHDAMYWYRQDPGQGLRLIYYSQIVNDFQKGDIAEGYSVSREKKESFPLTVTSAQKNPTAFYLCASTRDRGAYSNQPQHFGDGTRLSIL.

V gene TRBV7-2 combines with J gene TRBJ1-5; tentatively, D is TRBD1 (6 bases). The CDR3 totals 13 residues. Trimming removed 5 bases at V and 3 bases at J, with 8 bases between. Germline lookup yields CDR1 SGHTA and CDR2 FQGNSA. CDR3 sequence reads: CASSGGFNQPQHF. The CDR3 nucleotides read TGTGCCAGCAGCGGGGGCTTCAATCAGCCCCAGCATTTT.

V and J are TRBV5-1 and TRBJ2-2; 9 bases align to TRBD1. Germline V gives CDR1 SGHRS, CDR2 YFSETQ. This CDR3 comprises 15 residues. The J segment lost 7 bases and the V segment lost 5 bases, leaving 9 bases of the junction unmatched. CDR3 sequence: CASRGGTGTSGELFF. Here the CDR3 DNA reads TGCGCCAGCAGGGGCGGGACAGGGACAAGCGGGGAGCTGTTTTTT. Drawing the rest from reference TRBV5-1 and TRBJ2-2, the complete variable domain is KAGVTQTPRYLIKTRGQQVTLSCSPISGHRSVSWYQQTPGQGLQFLFEYFSETQRNKGNFPGRFSGRQFSNSRSEMNVSTLELGDSALYLCASRGGTGTSGELFFGEGSRLTVL.

This clone appeared a few times. The rearrangement joins TRBV19 to TRBJ1-2, with TRBD1 matching over 8 bases. V shed 8 bases, J shed 8 bases, and the junction held 7 bases outside the gene matches. CDR1 is LNHDA, CDR2 SQIVND, per germline (reference sequence). The CDR3 length is 12 residues. The CDR3 loop is CASAGTGLGYTF. The CDR3 region has the DNA TGTGCCAGTGCCGGGACAGGCTTGGGCTACACCTTC.

This rearrangement joins TRBV3-1 (or the pseudogene TRBV3-2) to TRBJ2-1; D unresolved. The germline gives CDR1 LGHDT, CDR2 YNNKEL (reference sequence). The CDR3 loop spans 14 amino acids. The V end lost 4 bases, the J end lost 8 bases, and 15 bases lay between the germline ends. CDR3 region: CASSRARVSHEQFF. DNA of the CDR3: TGTGCCAGCAGCCGGGCCAGAGTTTCCCATGAGCAGTTCTTC.

This clone has more than one count but fewer than ten. This chain links TRBV7-2 with TRBJ2-7; 11 bases fit TRBD2. The CDR3 covers 15 residues. In germline, CDR1 is SGHTA, CDR2 FQGNSA. The trim removed 8 bases at V and 4 bases at J, leaving 10 bases unmatched. CDR3 sequence (DNA): TGTGCCAGCGCGCCCAGACTAGCGGGATCTTACGAGCAGTACTTC. This translates into CASAPRLAGSYEQYF.